Described below is a single T cell receptor (beta chain) sequence and its context. Its antigen is not identified. This CDR3 spans 15 amino acids. The germline V gene encodes CDR1 MNHEY and CDR2 SMNVEV (reference sequence). V dropped 5 bases and J dropped 4 bases, with 18 bases sitting between them. TCRdb ran MiXCR on the 5' RACE reads and lists one entry per CDR3 protein. Of hundreds of thousands of distinct CDR3 sequences listed, roughly an eighth are singletons. The sample belongs to a study of identical twins. Study-wide findings and caveats: Whereas memory repertoires showed no such difference, abundant cord blood beta clonotypes carried fewer insertions.

In addition, the sample was reused for a study of yellow fever vaccine responses in identical twins.

The chain has TRBV27 and TRBJ2-7, with D perhaps matching TRBD2 (6 bases). What was sequenced was PBMCs. The clonotype was recovered from a woman aged 18-29 years in good health. The DNA of the CDR3 is TGTGCCAGCAGTCCCTACCCGGGAGACGTTTACGAGCAGTACTTC. Protein sequence: CASSPYPGDVYEQYF.